These 6 T cell receptor beta chains were sequenced from one sample in a study of radiation and T cells in renal cell carcinoma. Produced via immunoSEQ multiplex PCR; TCRdb's table is partial and in-frame only. Of 95,000 or so clones detected, approximately 86% appear once; the ten largest clones hold 7.5% to 8.5%. As for time point: baseline pretreatment blood. Treatment denoted: 15 Gy SBRT to primary tumor, nephrectomy 4 weeks later. This material consisted of blood, taken from a patient whose treatment included radiotherapy and nephrectomy. Receptors were obtained from a man in his fifties or sixties with renal cell carcinoma.

V and J are TRBV5-4 and TRBJ1-1; TRBD1 matches at 7 bases. Germline values: CDR1 SGHNT, CDR2 YYREEE (reference sequence). V lost 0 bases to trimming and J lost 0 bases; unmatched junction nucleotides: 5. The CDR3 loop spans 16 amino acids. CDR3 in amino acids: CASSLGQGVVNTEAFF. The CDR3 nucleotides are TGTGCCAGCAGCTTGGGTCAGGGGGTGGTGAACACTGAAGCTTTCTTT.

The J gene is TRBJ1-1, the V gene TRBV21-1; the table assigns TRBD1, which was not confirmed against the DNA. TRBV21-1 is noted as a pseudogene. There are 15 residues in the CDR3. The CDR3 DNA reads TGTGCCAGCAACGTAACACAGGGGGTTGGAACTGAAGCTTTCTTT. Translation gives CASNVTQGVGTEAFF.

Only a few counts were recorded for this clone. A junction boundary mismatches the germline segment, possibly from a read error. This chain connects TRBV20-1 to TRBJ1-2, with D possibly TRBD1 on 5 matching bases. Germline assignment: CDR1 DFQATT and CDR2 SNEGSKA (reference sequence). CDR3 length: 10 residues. CDR3 nucleotide sequence: TGTACTCGGGGACCCAATGGCTACACCTTC. It yields the protein CTRGPNGYTF.

This sequence joins TRBV6-5 and TRBJ2-2; D is possibly TRBD1 or TRBD2 (6 bases each). The CDR3 loop spans 14 amino acids. V was shortened by 6 bases and J by 7 bases, with 15 bases between the two germline ends. The germline V gene has CDR1 MNHEY and CDR2 SVGAGI. This chain's CDR3 is CASRSSGALGELFF. CDR3 bases: TGTGCCAGCAGATCCTCGGGGGCACTCGGGGAGCTGTTTTTT.

The J gene is TRBJ2-7, the V gene TRBV11-3; TRBD1 might be the D (5 bases). V was clipped by 0 bases and J by 2 bases, with 23 bases between them. The CDR3 has 19 amino acids. Germline CDR1 SGHNT, CDR2 YENEEA. CDR3 in amino acids: CASSLDRVGAVASAYEQYF. CDR3 in DNA: TGTGCCAGCAGCTTAGATCGAGTAGGGGCGGTGGCCTCGGCCTACGAGCAGTACTTC.

The chain recombines TRBV5-1 with TRBJ2-7; the match to TRBD1 covers 7 bases. V lost 6 bases, J lost 6 bases, and 9 bases stayed unmatched. The CDR3 has 13 residues. CDR1 is SGHRS, CDR2 YFSETQ, per germline. The CDR3 spells CASKSGTEGEQYF. The CDR3 DNA reads as TGCGCCAGCAAAAGTGGGACAGAGGGCGAGCAGTACTTC.